Presented here are 7 T cell receptor beta chains from one specimen sequenced in a study of cytomegalovirus exposure and HLA in healthy donors. In the PCR, 60 Vbeta and 13 Jbeta primers were used. Measured with immunoSEQ multiplex PCR; TCRdb has only the in-frame clones, and not every one. Among about 140,000 clones, more than 60% were seen once, and the ten largest hold over 3%. The sample taken for sequencing was PBMCs. The source of these receptors is a man aged 35 to 55 in good health and CMV-seronegative.

The genes are TRBV7-8 and TRBJ2-1, with D tentatively TRBD2 (7 bases). There are 12 residues in the CDR3. The germline gives CDR1 SGHVS, CDR2 FQNEAQ. Trimming cost V 6 bases and J 7 bases, with 10 bases left between them. CDR3 nucleotides: TGTGCCAGCAGGGGGAGGGGGAATGAGCAGTTCTTC. Protein sequence: CASRGRGNEQFF.

This clone was detected once. The chain uses TRBV7-8 and TRBJ1-6; TRBD1 matches 7 bases. Germline assignment: CDR1 SGHVS and CDR2 FQNEAQ. V lost 4 bases and J lost 2; bases outside the gene matches: 11. The CDR3 is made up of 18 amino acids. The CDR3 protein is CASSYRDSSAAYNSPLHF. CDR3 nucleotide sequence: TGTGCCAGCAGCTACCGGGACAGCTCTGCAGCCTATAATTCACCCCTCCACTTT.

CDR3 in DNA: TGTGCCAGCAGCTTAACGAGCACCGTAGATACGCAGTATTTT. Its translation is CASSLTSTVDTQYF. The chain has TRBV7-3 and TRBJ2-3, with D unresolved. V was shortened by 0 bases and J by 5 bases, with 9 bases between the two germline ends. This CDR3 is built from 14 residues. Germline V gene sequence: CDR1 SGHTA, CDR2 FQGTGA.

This clone was found a few times. The chain couples TRBV5-1 to TRBJ1-3; D gene uncertain. CDR1 is SGHRS and CDR2 is YFSETQ in the germline V gene. With 0 bases removed from V and 0 bases from J, the gap between germline ends came to 4 bases. The CDR3 length is 14 residues. The CDR3 bases are TGCGCCAGCAGCTTGGAAGCCTCTGGAAACACCATATATTTT. Protein product: CASSLEASGNTIYF.

This sequence joins TRBV7-2 and TRBJ2-7, with 9 bases matching TRBD1. Germline CDR1 reads SGHTA; CDR2 reads FQGNSA. This CDR3 comprises 14 residues. V lost 2 bases to trimming and J lost 4 bases; unmatched junction nucleotides: 3. The CDR3 sequence: CASSLKGQGYEQYF. The DNA of the CDR3 is TGTGCCAGCAGCTTAAAGGGACAGGGTTACGAGCAGTACTTC.

This chain links TRBV5-4 with TRBJ2-5; a possible D gene is TRBD1 (6 bases). Germline CDR1 and CDR2: SGHNT and YYREEE (reference sequence). V lost 0 bases to trimming and J lost 3 bases, with 12 bases between them. The length of the CDR3 is 15 residues. CDR3 nucleotides: TGTGCCAGCAGCTTGGGATGGGACAATGAAGAGACCCAGTACTTC. This gives the protein CASSLGWDNEETQYF.

This clone came up once. This chain uses TRBV5-4 with TRBJ2-1, with 10 bases aligning to TRBD2. Unmatched junction bases numbered 3, after V lost 0 bases and J lost 0 bases. Germline V CDR1 and CDR2: SGHNT, YYREEE (reference sequence). The CDR3 consists of 17 residues. CDR3 nucleotides: TGTGCCAGCAGCTTGGCACTAGCGGGGCACTCCTACAATGAGCAGTTCTTC. This gives the protein CASSLALAGHSYNEQFF.